The 20 T cell receptor beta chains presented below share a single source sample, sequenced in a study of shared clonotypes between healthy human individuals. The protocol was immunoSEQ multiplex PCR, while the TCRdb copy is restricted to in-frame clones and leaves out a portion. The sample consists of approximately 2.1 million clones, just over 90% of them appearing once. Sequences were obtained from naive CD4+ T cells from PBMCs. Subset: CD45RA+ positively selected. The receptors were sampled from a man younger than 35 in good health. Some clones in this sample may be carry-over from other donors' samples.

V is TRBV2 and J is TRBJ2-3, with a weak D call TRBD1 (6 bases). This CDR3 has 14 amino acids. Germline V gene sequence: CDR1 SNHLY, CDR2 FYNNEI. Trimming shortened V by 4 bases and J by 5 bases, and 13 bases separated the two germline ends. Here the CDR3 DNA reads TGTGCCAGCAGTGTTCGGACAGCCGGAGATACGCAGTATTTT. This sequence encodes CASSVRTAGDTQYF.

As concerns this clone: The same CDR3 can be traced to other DNA sequences in this sample. The chain carries TRBV7-2 and TRBJ2-2; D call uncertain. V lost 2 bases, J lost 4 bases, and 11 bases lay in between. Germline V gene data show CDR1 as SGHTA and CDR2 as FQGNSA. This CDR3 spans 15 amino acids. CDR3 protein: CASSLSGRGTGELFF. The DNA for the CDR3 is TGTGCCAGCAGCTTATCCGGACGTGGCACCGGGGAGCTGTTTTTT.

The chain is built from TRBV4-1 and TRBJ1-2; TRBD1 aligns across 8 bases. The CDR3 contains 17 residues. Germline CDR1 MGHRA, CDR2 YSYEKL. J was trimmed by 5 bases and V by 0 bases; bases with no gene match: 11. The CDR3 region is CASSQDQAGGVMYGYTF. In DNA, the CDR3 is TGCGCCAGCAGCCAAGATCAAGCAGGGGGCGTGATGTATGGCTACACCTTC.

The chain has TRBV5-4 and TRBJ2-5, with 12 nucleotides matching TRBD2. The CDR3 runs 19 residues. The germline CDR1 and CDR2 sequences are SGHNT and YYREEE (reference sequence). Germline trimming cut 0 bases from V and 2 bases from J; bases unmatched to any gene: 11. In nucleotides, the CDR3 is TGTGCCAGCAGCTTGGCCAATCTAGCGGGAGGGCCTGTACAAGAGACCCAGTACTTC. It encodes CASSLANLAGGPVQETQYF. Drawing the rest from reference TRBV5-4 and TRBJ2-5, the complete variable domain is ETGVTQSPTHLIKTRGQQVTLRCSSQSGHNTVSWYQQALGQGPQFIFQYYREEENGRGNFPPRFSGLQFPNYSSELNVNALELDDSALYLCASSLANLAGGPVQETQYFGPGTRLLVL.

The V call is TRBV9, the J call TRBJ2-2; 8 bases match TRBD1. CDR3 length: 17 residues. Germline V CDR1 and CDR2: SGDLS, YYNGEE. The V segment lost 3 bases and the J segment 4 bases; nucleotides outside the gene matches: 11. The DNA for the CDR3 is TGTGCCAGCAGCGGGCGGACAGGGACCACGTTCACCGGGGAGCTGTTTTTT. Encoded protein: CASSGRTGTTFTGELFF.

The chain joins TRBV6-5 to TRBJ1-2; a possible D gene is TRBD1 (6 bases). This CDR3 region has 13 residues. Trimming took off 8 bases at V and 3 bases at J, with 13 bases between the two ends. Germline CDR1 and CDR2: MNHEY and SVGAGI. CDR3 region: CASLWAGDYGYTF. The CDR3, as DNA: TGTGCCAGCCTCTGGGCAGGGGACTATGGCTACACCTTC.

The CDR3 loop is CAISGGLSSGNTIYF. CDR3 sequence (DNA): TGTGCCATCTCCGGAGGACTAAGCTCTGGAAACACCATATATTTT. This rearrangement joins TRBV10-3 to TRBJ1-3; no definite D call. The CDR3 loop spans 15 amino acids. V was shortened by 8 bases and J by 0 bases, with 14 bases between the two germline ends. Per the germline V gene, CDR1 is ENHRY and CDR2 is SYGVKD.

Regarding this clone: Other DNA sequences of this sample code for an identical CDR3. The chain links TRBV7-2 to TRBJ2-2; no definite D call. CDR1 is SGHTA and CDR2 is FQGNSA in the germline V gene. The CDR3 is made up of 15 amino acids. Trimming pared 1 base from V and 1 base from J, leaving 7 bases between. The CDR3, as DNA: TGTGCCAGCAGCTTAGTCGGTAGGAACACCGGGGAGCTGTTTTTT. This sequence encodes CASSLVGRNTGELFF.

The chain joins TRBV5-1 to TRBJ1-1; no definite D call. The CDR3 sequence is 14 residues long. V was cut by 0 bases and J by 4 bases, with 10 bases left in between. Germline V gene sequence: CDR1 SGHRS, CDR2 YFSETQ. CDR3 sequence reads: CASSLDSTATEAFF. DNA for the CDR3: TGCGCCAGCAGCTTGGACAGTACGGCCACTGAAGCTTTCTTT.

Worth noting for this clone: The sample carries other DNA sequences with the same CDR3. The rearrangement links TRBV9 to TRBJ2-5, with TRBD2 matching over 8 bases. The CDR3 is made up of 13 amino acids. V lost 0 bases, J lost 5 bases, and 0 bases stayed unmatched. Germline V gene data show CDR1 as SGDLS and CDR2 as YYNGEE. The CDR3 protein is CASSVGGRETQYF. The DNA for the CDR3 is TGTGCCAGCAGCGTAGGCGGGAGGGAGACCCAGTACTTC.

The V and J genes are TRBV27 and TRBJ1-5; 7 bases agree with TRBD1. Germline CDR1 reads MNHEY; CDR2 reads SMNVEV (reference sequence). The CDR3 is made up of 15 amino acids. Trimming at V came to 4 bases and at J to 3 bases, leaving 6 bases not matched to a gene. Written as DNA, the CDR3 is TGTGCCAGCAGTTCATGGGGGACAGCCAATCAGCCCCAGCATTTT. Amino acids: CASSSWGTANQPQHF.

The CDR3 here is CASSLELAGGPSPQETQYF. The DNA for the CDR3 is TGTGCCAGCAGCTTAGAACTAGCGGGAGGGCCCTCCCCACAAGAGACCCAGTACTTC. This chain connects TRBV11-2 to TRBJ2-5, with TRBD2 matching 13 bases. This CDR3 has 19 residues. With V trimmed by 0 bases and J by 2 bases, 9 bases remained unmatched. CDR1 SGHAT and CDR2 FQNNGV come from the germline V gene.

The genes are TRBV21-1 and TRBJ2-7; TRBD2, as called in the table, went unchecked against the DNA. TRBV21-1 is deemed a pseudogene. The CDR3 covers 16 residues. The CDR3 here is CASSKAGGGNVDEQYF. DNA of the CDR3: TGTGCCAGCAGCAAAGCAGGAGGCGGGAATGTGGACGAGCAGTACTTC.

The chain carries TRBV18 and TRBJ1-2; D gene ambiguous. Germline V lookup: CDR1 KGHSH, CDR2 LQKENI. The length of the CDR3 is 14 residues. Trimming shortened V by 2 bases and J by 4 bases, and 11 bases separated the two germline ends. The CDR3 region is CASSPFSPGYGYTF. The CDR3 DNA reads TGTGCCAGCTCACCATTCAGCCCGGGCTATGGCTACACCTTC.

The V and J genes are TRBV30 and TRBJ2-1; the match to TRBD2 covers 8 bases. The CDR3 covers 16 residues. Germline assignment: CDR1 GTSNPN and CDR2 SVGIG (reference sequence). J was trimmed by 3 bases and V by 0 bases; bases with no gene match: 7. The CDR3 protein is CAWSVPGRGNYNEQFF. The DNA of the CDR3 is TGTGCCTGGAGTGTACCCGGGAGGGGGAACTACAATGAGCAGTTCTTC.

For this clone: The sample contains more than one DNA sequence encoding this CDR3. This chain uses TRBV28 with TRBJ2-7; a possible D gene is TRBD1 (6 bases). The germline V and J ends were trimmed by 10 bases and 3 bases, with 10 bases remaining between them. From germline, CDR1 is MDHEN and CDR2 SYDVKM. This CDR3 has 11 amino acids. The CDR3 spells CATRGGYEQYF. CDR3 in DNA: TGTGCCACCAGAGGGGGCTACGAGCAGTACTTC.

CDR3 in DNA: TGCGCCAGCAGCCAGGGTACTGGGACTAGCGGAGGAGCCAAGCAGTTCTTC. It is translated as CASSQGTGTSGGAKQFF. The chain combines TRBV4-3 with TRBJ2-1, with 11 nucleotides matching TRBD2. The CDR3 has 17 amino acids. Trimming removed 3 bases from V and 11 bases from J; junction bases left unmatched: 15. Germline V gene data show CDR1 as LGHNA and CDR2 as YSLEER.

The V call is TRBV28, the J call TRBJ1-2; TRBD1 is a possible D gene (6 bases). Germline V gene data show CDR1 as MDHEN and CDR2 as SYDVKM. The CDR3 is 14 amino acids. V lost 8 bases to trimming and J lost 4 bases, with 17 bases between them. CDR3 nucleotides: TGTGCCAGCTGTCCCAGGGGACATTTCTATGGCTACACCTTC. Its translation: CASCPRGHFYGYTF.

V is TRBV11-2 and J is TRBJ1-3, with D perhaps matching TRBD1 (5 bases). The CDR3 sequence is 17 residues long. Trimming cost V 6 bases and J 3 bases, with 21 bases left between them. In germline, CDR1 is SGHAT, CDR2 FQNNGV. The CDR3 region has the DNA TGTGCCAGCAGGAAGCCCCAGGAGGGGACGTTTGGAAACACCATATATTTT. It specifies CASRKPQEGTFGNTIYF.

The chain couples TRBV5-4 to TRBJ2-7; D is tentatively TRBD1 or TRBD2 (5 bases each). This CDR3 has 14 residues. V lost 0 bases, J lost 3 bases, and 10 bases lay in between. Germline V lookup: CDR1 SGHNT, CDR2 YYREEE (reference sequence). The CDR3 sequence is CASSLGRDVYEQYF. The CDR3 nucleotides read TGTGCCAGCAGCTTGGGAAGGGACGTCTACGAGCAGTACTTC.